This passage covers 3 T cell receptor beta chains from one sample sequenced in a study of T cells in localized non-small cell lung cancer. The assay was immunoSEQ multiplex PCR, and TCRdb's table has in-frame clones only and misses some. The sample carries 70,000 or so clones, around 84% recorded once. The specimen was peripheral blood, collected before any cancer treatment. Every receptor here comes from an older female donor with stage I lung adenocarcinoma.

This clone was seen more than once but under ten times. This chain's CDR3 is CASSEDLGGGAADTQYF. CDR3 DNA: TGTGCCAGCAGCGAGGACCTTGGCGGGGGGGCGGCAGATACGCAGTATTTT. V is TRBV9 and J is TRBJ2-3; TRBD2 matches at 9 bases. CDR1 and CDR2 from the germline V gene are SGDLS and YYNGEE. J was trimmed by 4 bases and V by 3 bases; bases with no gene match: 12. The CDR3 extends over 17 amino acids.

V usage is TRBV28 and J usage is TRBJ2-1; 8 nucleotides align to TRBD2. CDR3 length: 17 residues. Trimming took 6 bases from V and 7 from J; bases not matched to a gene: 17. Germline V gene data show CDR1 as MDHEN and CDR2 as SYDVKM. As DNA, the CDR3 is TGTGCCAGCAGAGACGATCTAGCGGGTTTAAGAAGGAATGAGCAGTTCTTC. Encoded protein: CASRDDLAGLRRNEQFF.

The chain uses TRBV9 and TRBJ1-2; TRBD1 might be the D (6 bases). The V end was cut by 0 bases, the J end by 4 bases, with 19 bases between. The germline V gene has CDR1 SGDLS and CDR2 YYNGEE. The CDR3 sequence is 17 residues long. CDR3 region: CASSVGGTGLLAYGYTF. CDR3 nucleotide sequence: TGTGCCAGCAGCGTAGGAGGAACAGGGTTGTTGGCCTATGGCTACACCTTC.